This T cell receptor (beta chain) was sequenced during a study of OX40 agonist ivuxolimab in advanced cancers. TCRdb's copy holds only in-frame clones and misses some; the assay was immunoSEQ multiplex PCR. The sample lists about 48,000 clones, about 87% occurring once. With respect to this clone: No antigen is known for it.

General observations from the study: Within 6 weeks, CD4+ and CD8+ blood T cells expanded clonally at 0.1 to 3.0 mg/kg.

CDR3 length: 14 amino acids. Losses at the gene ends were 0 bases for V and 7 bases for J; bases not matched to a gene: 5. The germline V gene has CDR1 SGHRS and CDR2 YFSETQ. The clonotype was recovered from an adult with an advanced solid tumor such as melanoma, head and neck, liver or kidney cancer. The rearrangement joins TRBV5-1 to TRBJ2-7; 9 bases align to TRBD1. Sequences were derived from CD4+ or CD8+ T cells sorted from blood, sampled in a trial of the OX40 agonist ivuxolimab. The CDR3 nucleotides read TGCGCCAGCAGCTTGGACACAGGGGGCTTAGAGCAGTACTTC. This codes for CASSLDTGGLEQYF.